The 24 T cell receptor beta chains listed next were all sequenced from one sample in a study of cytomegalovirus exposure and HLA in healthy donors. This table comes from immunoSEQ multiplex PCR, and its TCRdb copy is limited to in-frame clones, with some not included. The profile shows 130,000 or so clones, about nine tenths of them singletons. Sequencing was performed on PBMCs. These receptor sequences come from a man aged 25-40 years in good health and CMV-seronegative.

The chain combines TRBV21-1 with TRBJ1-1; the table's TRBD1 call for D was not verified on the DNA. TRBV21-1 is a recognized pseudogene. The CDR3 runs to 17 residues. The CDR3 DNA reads TGTGCCAGCAGCTACCGGACAGAACCTACTCCAGGCACTGAAGCTTTCTTT. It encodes CASSYRTEPTPGTEAFF.

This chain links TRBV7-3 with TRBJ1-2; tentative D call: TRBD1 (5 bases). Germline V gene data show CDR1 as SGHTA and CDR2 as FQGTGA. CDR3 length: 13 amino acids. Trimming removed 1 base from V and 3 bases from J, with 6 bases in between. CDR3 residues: CASSLRGDYGYTF. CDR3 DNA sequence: TGTGCCAGCAGCTTAAGGGGGGACTATGGCTACACCTTC.

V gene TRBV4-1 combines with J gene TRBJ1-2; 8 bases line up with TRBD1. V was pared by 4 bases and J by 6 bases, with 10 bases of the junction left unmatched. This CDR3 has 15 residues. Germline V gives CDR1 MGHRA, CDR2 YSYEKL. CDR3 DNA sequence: TGCGCCAGCAGCCGCGGGACAGGCGTTAATAATGGCTACACCTTC. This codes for CASSRGTGVNNGYTF.

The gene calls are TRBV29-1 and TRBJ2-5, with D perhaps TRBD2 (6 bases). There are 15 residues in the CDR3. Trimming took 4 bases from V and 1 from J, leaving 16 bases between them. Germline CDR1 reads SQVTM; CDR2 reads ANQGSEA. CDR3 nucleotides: TGCAGCGTTGGGGAGGAAGACCCCTTCCAAGAGACCCAGTACTTC. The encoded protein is CSVGEEDPFQETQYF.

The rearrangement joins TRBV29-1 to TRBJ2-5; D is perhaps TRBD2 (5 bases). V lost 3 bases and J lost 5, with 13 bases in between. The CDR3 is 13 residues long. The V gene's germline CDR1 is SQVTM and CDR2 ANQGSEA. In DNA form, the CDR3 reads TGCAGCGTTGATGCCGGGGTGTTGGAGACCCAGTACTTC. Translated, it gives CSVDAGVLETQYF.

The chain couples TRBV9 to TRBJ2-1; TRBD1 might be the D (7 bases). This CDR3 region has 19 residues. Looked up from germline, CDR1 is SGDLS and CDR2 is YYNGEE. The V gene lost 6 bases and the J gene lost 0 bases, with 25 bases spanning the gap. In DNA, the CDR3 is TGTGCCAGCACCCCAGGGGGTCTGGGGGGCCCAAGCTCCTACAATGAGCAGTTCTTC. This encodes CASTPGGLGGPSSYNEQFF.

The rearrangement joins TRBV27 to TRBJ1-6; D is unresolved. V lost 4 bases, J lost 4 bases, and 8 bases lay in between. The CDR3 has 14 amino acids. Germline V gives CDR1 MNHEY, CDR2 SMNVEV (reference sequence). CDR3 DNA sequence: TGTGCCAGCAGTTCAGATTCGTATAATTCACCCCTCCACTTT. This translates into CASSSDSYNSPLHF.

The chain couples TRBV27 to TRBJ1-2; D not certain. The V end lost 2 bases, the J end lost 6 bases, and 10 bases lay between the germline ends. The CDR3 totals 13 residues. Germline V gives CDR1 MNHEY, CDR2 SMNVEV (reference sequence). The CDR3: CASSLEGRNGYTF. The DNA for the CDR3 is TGTGCCAGCAGTTTAGAGGGTAGGAATGGCTACACCTTC.

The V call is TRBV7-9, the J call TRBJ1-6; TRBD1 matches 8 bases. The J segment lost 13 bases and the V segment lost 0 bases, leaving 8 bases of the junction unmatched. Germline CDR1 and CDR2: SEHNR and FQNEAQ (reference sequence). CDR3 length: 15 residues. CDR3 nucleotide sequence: TGTGCCAGCAGCTTAGCGACGACAGGGGCAAGGCCCCTCCACTTT. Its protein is CASSLATTGARPLHF.

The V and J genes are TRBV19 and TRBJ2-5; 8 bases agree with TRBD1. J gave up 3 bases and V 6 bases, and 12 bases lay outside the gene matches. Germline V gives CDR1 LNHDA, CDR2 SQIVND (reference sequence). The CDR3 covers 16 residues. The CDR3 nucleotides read TGTGCCAGTAGCCATACAGGGGGACGAGGGGAAGAGACCCAGTACTTC. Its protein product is CASSHTGGRGEETQYF.

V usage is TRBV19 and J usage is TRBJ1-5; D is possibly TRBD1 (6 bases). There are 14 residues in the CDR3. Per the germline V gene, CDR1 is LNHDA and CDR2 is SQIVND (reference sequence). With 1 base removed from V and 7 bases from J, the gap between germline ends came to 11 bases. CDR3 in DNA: TGTGCCAGTAGTATAGTACAGGGAAGGCAGCCCCAGCATTTT. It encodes CASSIVQGRQPQHF.

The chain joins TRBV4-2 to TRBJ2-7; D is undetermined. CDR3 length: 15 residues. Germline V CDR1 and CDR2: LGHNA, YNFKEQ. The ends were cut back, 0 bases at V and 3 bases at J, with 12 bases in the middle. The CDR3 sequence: CASSQDPAGGYEQYF. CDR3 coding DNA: TGTGCCAGCAGCCAAGATCCGGCCGGCGGCTACGAGCAGTACTTC.

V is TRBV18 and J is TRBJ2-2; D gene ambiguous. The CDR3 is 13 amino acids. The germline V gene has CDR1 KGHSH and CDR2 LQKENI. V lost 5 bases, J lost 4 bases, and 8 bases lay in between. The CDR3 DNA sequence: TGTGCCAGCTCATCTAGGCCCACCGGGGAGCTGTTTTTT. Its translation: CASSSRPTGELFF.

DNA for the CDR3: TGTGCCAGCCAGGGGGTGCCGAACACCGGGGAGCTGTTTTTT. It yields the protein CASQGVPNTGELFF. The chain links TRBV6-5 to TRBJ2-2, with 7 positions matching TRBD1. Unmatched junction bases numbered 3, after V lost 8 bases and J lost 0 bases. This CDR3 region has 14 residues. Germline CDR1 and CDR2: MNHEY and SVGAGI.

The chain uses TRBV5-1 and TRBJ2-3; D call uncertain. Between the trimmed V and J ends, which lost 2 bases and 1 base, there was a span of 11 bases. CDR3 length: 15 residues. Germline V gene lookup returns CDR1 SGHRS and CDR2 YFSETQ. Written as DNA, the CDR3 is TGCGCCAGCAGCTTCGCTGGCCTCGGCACAGATACGCAGTATTTT. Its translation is CASSFAGLGTDTQYF.

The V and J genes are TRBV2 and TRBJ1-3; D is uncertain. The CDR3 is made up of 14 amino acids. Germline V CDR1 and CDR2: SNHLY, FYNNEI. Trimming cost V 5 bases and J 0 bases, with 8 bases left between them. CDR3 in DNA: TGTGCCAGCAGTTTCATTGTCTCTGGAAACACCATATATTTT. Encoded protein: CASSFIVSGNTIYF.

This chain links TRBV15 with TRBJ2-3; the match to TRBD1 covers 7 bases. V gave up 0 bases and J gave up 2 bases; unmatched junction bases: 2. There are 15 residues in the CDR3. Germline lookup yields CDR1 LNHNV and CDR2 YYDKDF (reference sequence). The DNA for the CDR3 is TGTGCCACCAGCAGAGAGGGACAGCCCACAGATACGCAGTATTTT. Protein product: CATSREGQPTDTQYF.

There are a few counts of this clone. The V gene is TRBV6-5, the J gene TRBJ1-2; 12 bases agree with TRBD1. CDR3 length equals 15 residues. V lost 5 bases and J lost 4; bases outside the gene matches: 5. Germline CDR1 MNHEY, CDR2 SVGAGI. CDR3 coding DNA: TGTGCCAGCAGTCGGGGACAGGGGGCTCGCTATGGCTACACCTTC. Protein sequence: CASSRGQGARYGYTF.

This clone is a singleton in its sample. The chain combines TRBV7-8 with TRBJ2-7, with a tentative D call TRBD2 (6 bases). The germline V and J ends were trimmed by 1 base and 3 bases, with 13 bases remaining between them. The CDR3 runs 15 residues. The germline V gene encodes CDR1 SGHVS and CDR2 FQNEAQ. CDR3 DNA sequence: TGTGCCAGCAGCTTAGGCGGGGATACGGTCTACGAGCAGTACTTC. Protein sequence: CASSLGGDTVYEQYF.

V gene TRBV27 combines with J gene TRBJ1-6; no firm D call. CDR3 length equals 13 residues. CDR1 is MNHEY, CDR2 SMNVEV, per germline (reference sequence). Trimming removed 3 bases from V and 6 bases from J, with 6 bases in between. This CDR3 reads CASSFELNSPLHF. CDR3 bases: TGTGCCAGCAGTTTCGAGCTTAATTCACCCCTCCACTTT.

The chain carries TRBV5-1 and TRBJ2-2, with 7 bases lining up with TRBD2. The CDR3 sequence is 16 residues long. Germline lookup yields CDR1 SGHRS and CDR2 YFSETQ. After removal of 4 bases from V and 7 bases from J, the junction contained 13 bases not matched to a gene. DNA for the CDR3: TGCGCCAGCAGCCCCCCGGACACCAGCGGGATCGGGGAGCTGTTTTTT. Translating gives CASSPPDTSGIGELFF.

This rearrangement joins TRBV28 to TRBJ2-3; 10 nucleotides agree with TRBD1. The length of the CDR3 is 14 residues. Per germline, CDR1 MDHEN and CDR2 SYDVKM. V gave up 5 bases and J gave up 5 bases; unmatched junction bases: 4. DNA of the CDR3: TGTGCCAGCAGTCCACGGGACAGGGGAGATACGCAGTATTTT. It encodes CASSPRDRGDTQYF.

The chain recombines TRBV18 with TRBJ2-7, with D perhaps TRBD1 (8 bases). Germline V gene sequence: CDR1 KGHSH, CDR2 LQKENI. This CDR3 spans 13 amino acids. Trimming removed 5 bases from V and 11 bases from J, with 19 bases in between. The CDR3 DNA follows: TGTGCCAGCTCATCAGTACAGGGGGGGATTGAGTACTTC. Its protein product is CASSSVQGGIEYF.

The CDR3 region is CASSSSSGASYEQYF. Written as DNA, the CDR3 is TGTGCCAGCAGCTCCTCCTCAGGGGCGTCCTACGAGCAGTACTTC. The chain recombines TRBV7-9 with TRBJ2-7; TRBD1 might be the D (6 bases). This CDR3 is built from 15 residues. Germline V gene data show CDR1 as SEHNR and CDR2 as FQNEAQ (reference sequence). V was cut by 4 bases and J by 1 base, with 14 bases left in between.